This entry lists 32 T cell receptor beta chains sequenced from one sample in a study of blood T cell repertoires in COVID-19. The protocol was immunoSEQ multiplex PCR, while the TCRdb copy is restricted to in-frame clones and leaves out a portion. The sample comprises a few hundred thousand clones, roughly nine tenths of which are singletons, and about 1.7% rests with the top ten. The specimen was PBMCs or T cells enriched from blood (not recorded which). Receptors originate from a woman under 40 who had recovered from COVID-19.

This clone was detected only once. This chain joins TRBV27 and TRBJ1-2; 12 bases agree with TRBD1. Germline CDR1 and CDR2: MNHEY and SMNVEV (reference sequence). The V segment lost 1 base and the J segment 7 bases; nucleotides outside the gene matches: 7. CDR3 length: 16 amino acids. The CDR3 DNA sequence: TGTGCCAGCAGTTTATACCCGGGACAGGGGGCCCTTGGCTACACCTTC. Protein: CASSLYPGQGALGYTF.

J is TRBJ2-3 and V is TRBV28; possibly TRBD2 for D (5 bases). The V and J ends lost 1 base and 2 bases respectively, with 13 bases between them. Germline CDR1 MDHEN, CDR2 SYDVKM. The CDR3 has 16 residues. Here the CDR3 reads CASSLFAGTITDTQYF. The CDR3 nucleotides read TGTGCCAGCAGTTTATTTGCGGGCACTATCACAGATACGCAGTATTTT.

The CDR3 DNA reads as TGCGCCAGCAGCTACAGGGGGTATGAGCAGTTCTTC. Translated, it gives CASSYRGYEQFF. J is TRBJ2-1 and V is TRBV5-1, with 8 nucleotides matching TRBD1. The J segment lost 8 bases and the V segment lost 3 bases, leaving 1 base of the junction unmatched. The CDR3 sequence is 12 residues long. The germline V gene encodes CDR1 SGHRS and CDR2 YFSETQ.

This chain links TRBV3-1 (or the pseudogene TRBV3-2) with TRBJ2-7, with 7 bases fitting TRBD1. Trimming at V came to 0 bases and at J to 1 base, leaving 9 bases not matched to a gene. This CDR3 is 17 amino acids long. The germline V gene encodes CDR1 LGHDT and CDR2 YNNKEL (reference sequence). CDR3 DNA sequence: TGTGCCAGCAGCCAAGAGGACCGGGACAGCGTATCCTACGAGCAGTACTTC. Its protein product is CASSQEDRDSVSYEQYF.

The chain employs TRBV27 and TRBJ2-1; 7 positions agree with TRBD1. The J segment lost 4 bases and the V segment lost 3 bases, leaving 6 bases of the junction unmatched. The CDR3 has 15 residues. The V gene's germline CDR1 is MNHEY and CDR2 SMNVEV (reference sequence). Written as DNA, the CDR3 is TGTGCCAGCAGTTTGACGGGACAGATTTACAATGAGCAGTTCTTC. This encodes CASSLTGQIYNEQFF.

The rearrangement links TRBV30 to TRBJ1-1, with D possibly being TRBD1 (6 bases). CDR1 and CDR2 (germline): GTSNPN, SVGIG (reference sequence). Trimming shortened V by 2 bases and J by 1 base, and 11 bases separated the two germline ends. This CDR3 is 14 amino acids long. CDR3 sequence: CAWSSGDPNTEAFF. CDR3 nucleotide sequence: TGTGCCTGGAGTTCAGGGGACCCGAACACTGAAGCTTTCTTT.

This chain joins TRBV10-3 and TRBJ1-3; tentatively, D is TRBD1 (5 bases). This CDR3 is 13 amino acids long. Germline V CDR1 and CDR2: ENHRY, SYGVKD. The V end was cut by 6 bases, the J end by 3 bases, with 9 bases between. The CDR3 DNA is TGTGCCATCAGGGACATCAATGGAAACACCATATATTTT. Encoded protein: CAIRDINGNTIYF.

The chain is built from TRBV28 and TRBJ2-5; 8 bases agree with TRBD1. Germline V gene lookup returns CDR1 MDHEN and CDR2 SYDVKM. V was pared by 5 bases and J by 5 bases, with 10 bases of the junction left unmatched. This CDR3 spans 15 amino acids. The CDR3 is CASSQWRTGQETQYF. The CDR3 DNA follows: TGTGCCAGCAGTCAATGGCGGACAGGGCAGGAGACCCAGTACTTC.

The chain recombines TRBV3-1 (or the pseudogene TRBV3-2) with TRBJ2-7; 7 bases fit TRBD2. CDR1 LGHDT and CDR2 YNNKEL come from the germline V gene (reference sequence). Trimming took 1 base from V and 5 from J; bases not matched to a gene: 14. The CDR3 length is 17 residues. This CDR3 is CASSQASLSGLLDEQYF. In DNA, the CDR3 is TGTGCCAGCAGCCAAGCAAGCCTTAGCGGGCTCTTGGACGAGCAGTACTTC.

This chain joins TRBV5-1 and TRBJ2-7; 7 bases line up with TRBD2. The V gene's germline CDR1 is SGHRS and CDR2 YFSETQ. CDR3 length equals 15 residues. J lost 4 bases, V lost 0 bases, and 7 bases had no gene match. The CDR3 here is CASSLAPGTTYEQYF. The CDR3 DNA reads TGCGCCAGCAGCTTGGCCCCCGGGACTACATACGAGCAGTACTTC.

The V gene is TRBV25-1, the J gene TRBJ1-2; D ambiguous. The CDR3 extends over 14 amino acids. Trimming left V 0 bases short and J 1 base short, with 6 bases between. Germline CDR1 MGHDK, CDR2 SYGVNS. CDR3 in amino acids: CASSEYDFNYGYTF. The CDR3 coding sequence is TGTGCCAGCAGTGAATATGACTTTAACTATGGCTACACCTTC.

The chain uses TRBV6-1 and TRBJ2-1, with 12 bases aligning to TRBD2. This CDR3 comprises 16 residues. The germline V gene has CDR1 MNHNS and CDR2 SASEGT. Unmatched junction bases numbered 13, after V lost 4 bases and J lost 12 bases. The CDR3 DNA is TGTGCCAGCAGTGTTCGGACTAGCGGGGTCCACCGCCCGCAGTTCTTC. It specifies CASSVRTSGVHRPQFF.

V and J are TRBV10-3 and TRBJ2-5; TRBD1 matches at 9 bases. Germline V lookup: CDR1 ENHRY, CDR2 SYGVKD. The V segment lost 3 bases and the J segment 4 bases; nucleotides outside the gene matches: 6. The CDR3 covers 15 residues. The CDR3 region has the DNA TGTGCCATCAGTGACGCAGACAGGGGGGGAGAGACCCAGTACTTC. Its protein is CAISDADRGGETQYF.

The genes are TRBV2 and TRBJ2-7, with TRBD1 identical over 7 bases. The germline gives CDR1 SNHLY, CDR2 FYNNEI. The CDR3 length is 14 residues. With V trimmed by 7 bases and J by 4 bases, 10 bases remained unmatched. CDR3 in DNA: TGTGCCAGCAAGAGGGGGACAGAACTATACGAGCAGTACTTC. Residues: CASKRGTELYEQYF. Based on the CDR3 plus reference TRBV2 and TRBJ2-7, the full variable domain is EPEVTQTPSHQVTQMGQEVILRCVPISNHLYFYWYRQILGQKVEFLVSFYNNEISEKSEIFDDQFSVERPDGSNFTLKIRSTKLEDSAMYFCASKRGTELYEQYFGPGTRLTVT.

This sequence joins TRBV4-3 and TRBJ2-7; D is unresolved. Germline CDR1 reads LGHNA; CDR2 reads YSLEER. V was cut by 1 base and J by 2 bases, with 6 bases left in between. This CDR3 has 13 amino acids. The CDR3 spells CASSQGLAYEQYF. The CDR3 DNA follows: TGCGCCAGCAGCCAAGGCCTAGCCTACGAGCAGTACTTC.

This chain links TRBV3-1 (or the pseudogene TRBV3-2) with TRBJ1-2; D is undetermined. The V gene lost 0 bases and the J gene lost 4 bases, with 12 bases spanning the gap. Germline V gene lookup returns CDR1 LGHDT and CDR2 YNNKEL (reference sequence). This CDR3 has 15 amino acids. The chain's CDR3 is CASSQDSSSLYGYTF. In DNA, the CDR3 is TGTGCCAGCAGCCAAGATAGCTCATCTCTCTATGGCTACACCTTC.

The chain carries TRBV7-9 and TRBJ2-2; weak D call: TRBD1 (5 bases). CDR3 length: 15 residues. V lost 1 base, J lost 2 bases, and 8 bases lay in between. The germline V gene has CDR1 SEHNR and CDR2 FQNEAQ (reference sequence). In DNA form, the CDR3 reads TGTGCCAGCAGCTTAGTGACAGCAAACACCGGGGAGCTGTTTTTT. This gives the protein CASSLVTANTGELFF.

This sequence joins TRBV4-3 and TRBJ1-1, with D possibly TRBD1 on 6 matching bases. Trimming left V 4 bases short and J 0 bases short, with 12 bases between. The CDR3 loop spans 15 amino acids. Germline V gene lookup returns CDR1 LGHNA and CDR2 YSLEER. The CDR3 is CASSLMTGLNTEAFF. The CDR3 nucleotides are TGCGCCAGCAGCCTAATGACAGGTCTGAACACTGAAGCTTTCTTT.

This chain uses TRBV7-3 with TRBJ2-1, with 13 nucleotides matching TRBD2. The V segment lost 5 bases and the J segment 8 bases; nucleotides outside the gene matches: 12. Germline-derived CDR1 and CDR2 are SGHTA and FQGTGA. This CDR3 spans 17 amino acids. The CDR3 is CASSLPTSGGQRYEQFF. CDR3 in DNA: TGTGCCAGCAGCCTACCGACTAGCGGGGGGCAAAGGTATGAGCAGTTCTTC.

Only a few counts were recorded for this clone. This chain connects TRBV25-1 to TRBJ1-3; no firm D call. The CDR3 has 14 residues. Germline CDR1 reads MGHDK; CDR2 reads SYGVNS. V gave up 4 bases and J gave up 2 bases, with 9 bases separating them. The chain's CDR3 is CASSGSVAGNTIYF. The CDR3 nucleotides are TGTGCCAGCAGTGGTTCGGTAGCTGGAAACACCATATATTTT.

The chain employs TRBV27 and TRBJ2-7; D unclear. The length of the CDR3 is 12 residues. Germline loops: CDR1 MNHEY, CDR2 SMNVEV (reference sequence). The V end lost 5 bases, the J end lost 0 bases, and 5 bases lay between the germline ends. CDR3 sequence reads: CASSTRSYEQYF. The CDR3 DNA reads TGTGCCAGCAGTACACGCTCCTACGAGCAGTACTTC.

The chain couples TRBV7-9 to TRBJ2-2, with D hard to call. V lost 2 bases and J lost 7, with 8 bases in between. This CDR3 contains 13 residues. Germline V gene lookup returns CDR1 SEHNR and CDR2 FQNEAQ (reference sequence). The CDR3 DNA follows: TGTGCCAGCAGCTTATTGGCCTTCGGGGAGCTGTTTTTT. It codes for CASSLLAFGELFF.

The CDR3 DNA is TGTGCCAGCAGCCAAGGGCCCGCGACAGGCGACGAGCAGTACTTC. It yields the protein CASSQGPATGDEQYF. J is TRBJ2-7 and V is TRBV7-3, with a possible D match to TRBD1 (6 bases). The germline V gene has CDR1 SGHTA and CDR2 FQGTGA. V lost 5 bases and J lost 5, with 19 bases in between. This CDR3 region has 15 residues.

The rearrangement joins TRBV12-3 or TRBV12-4 to TRBJ2-2; the D gene is possibly TRBD1 (6 bases). V shed 6 bases and J shed 7 bases, with 9 bases lying between them. The CDR3 extends over 12 amino acids. CDR3 residues: CASRPGDGELFF. The CDR3 region has the DNA TGTGCCAGCAGGCCAGGGGACGGGGAGCTGTTTTTT.

The chain has TRBV9 and TRBJ2-7; TRBD2 matches at 8 bases. Germline lookup yields CDR1 SGDLS and CDR2 YYNGEE. V shed 4 bases, J shed 4 bases, and the junction held 10 bases outside the gene matches. The CDR3 covers 15 residues. In nucleotides, the CDR3 is TGTGCCAGCAGCCTAACCGGGACTAGTTATTACGAGCAGTACTTC. Translated: CASSLTGTSYYEQYF.

V usage is TRBV19 and J usage is TRBJ1-1; 11 bases are a match to TRBD1. J lost 4 bases, V lost 2 bases, and 3 bases had no gene match. The CDR3 has 15 amino acids. Looked up from germline, CDR1 is LNHDA and CDR2 is SQIVND (reference sequence). This CDR3 is CASSIPGTGGTEAFF. CDR3 sequence (DNA): TGTGCCAGTAGTATACCCGGGACAGGGGGCACTGAAGCTTTCTTT.

This sequence joins TRBV7-9 and TRBJ2-3; 9 nucleotides line up with TRBD1. V lost 5 bases and J lost 2; bases outside the gene matches: 8. This CDR3 contains 16 residues. Per the germline V gene, CDR1 is SEHNR and CDR2 is FQNEAQ (reference sequence). CDR3 loop: CASSPETGGATDTQYF. CDR3 sequence (DNA): TGTGCCAGCAGCCCGGAGACAGGGGGAGCCACAGATACGCAGTATTTT.

The V and J genes are TRBV28 and TRBJ1-6; 8 bases are shared with TRBD1. Germline V lookup: CDR1 MDHEN, CDR2 SYDVKM. V was clipped by 5 bases and J by 7 bases; unmatched bases: 4. The CDR3 runs to 14 residues. Here the CDR3 reads CASSPDRGNSPLHF. Here the CDR3 DNA reads TGTGCCAGCAGTCCTGACAGGGGAAATTCACCCCTCCACTTT.

The chain couples TRBV2 to TRBJ1-3, with TRBD1 identical over 8 bases. The germline V gene has CDR1 SNHLY and CDR2 FYNNEI. V was clipped by 6 bases and J by 3 bases; unmatched bases: 7. CDR3 size: 15 residues. In nucleotides, the CDR3 is TGTGCCAGCAGCGCCGGGACAGGCAGTGGAAACACCATATATTTT. As protein: CASSAGTGSGNTIYF.

This chain uses TRBV18 with TRBJ1-3; D perhaps matches TRBD1 (6 bases). V dropped 5 bases and J dropped 0 bases, with 14 bases sitting between them. Looked up from germline, CDR1 is KGHSH and CDR2 is LQKENI. The CDR3 contains 16 residues. The CDR3 nucleotides read TGTGCCAGCTCATTAGACAGGTTCCCCTCTGGAAACACCATATATTTT. Protein product: CASSLDRFPSGNTIYF.

The V gene is TRBV2, the J gene TRBJ2-7; TRBD2 matches at 12 bases. J lost 4 bases, V lost 8 bases, and 3 bases had no gene match. Germline V lookup: CDR1 SNHLY, CDR2 FYNNEI. This CDR3 comprises 13 residues. The CDR3 DNA is TGTGCCAGCGGGACTAGCGGGTCTTACGAGCAGTACTTC. It yields the protein CASGTSGSYEQYF.

This chain links TRBV20-1 with TRBJ1-2, with D unresolved. This CDR3 has 9 amino acids. Germline V gene lookup returns CDR1 DFQATT and CDR2 SNEGSKA (reference sequence). With 6 bases removed from V and 3 bases from J, the gap between germline ends came to 2 bases. CDR3 sequence reads: CSAYYGYTF. The CDR3 DNA reads TGCAGTGCCTACTATGGCTACACCTTC.